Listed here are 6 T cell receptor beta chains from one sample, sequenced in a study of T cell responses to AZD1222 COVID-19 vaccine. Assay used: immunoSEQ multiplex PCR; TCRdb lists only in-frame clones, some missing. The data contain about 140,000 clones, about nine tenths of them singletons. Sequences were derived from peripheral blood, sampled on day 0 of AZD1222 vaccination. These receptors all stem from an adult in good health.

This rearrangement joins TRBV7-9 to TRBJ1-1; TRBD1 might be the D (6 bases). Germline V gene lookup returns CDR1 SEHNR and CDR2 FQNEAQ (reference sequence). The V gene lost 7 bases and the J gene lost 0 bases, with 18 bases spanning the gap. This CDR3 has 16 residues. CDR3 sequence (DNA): TGTGCCAGCAACTATCCTACGGGACAAATGAACACTGAAGCTTTCTTT. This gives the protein CASNYPTGQMNTEAFF.

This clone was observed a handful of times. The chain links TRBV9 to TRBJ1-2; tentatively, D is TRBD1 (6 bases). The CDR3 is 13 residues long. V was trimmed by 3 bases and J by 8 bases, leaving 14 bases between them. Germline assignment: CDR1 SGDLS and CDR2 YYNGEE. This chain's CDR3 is CASSGNRAVGYTF. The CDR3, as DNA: TGTGCCAGCAGCGGAAACAGGGCCGTGGGCTACACCTTC.

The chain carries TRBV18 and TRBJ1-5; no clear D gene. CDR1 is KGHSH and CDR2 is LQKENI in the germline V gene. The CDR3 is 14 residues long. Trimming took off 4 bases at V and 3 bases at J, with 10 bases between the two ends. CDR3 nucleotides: TGTGCCAGCTCACACCGGGATACCAATCAGCCCCAGCATTTT. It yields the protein CASSHRDTNQPQHF.

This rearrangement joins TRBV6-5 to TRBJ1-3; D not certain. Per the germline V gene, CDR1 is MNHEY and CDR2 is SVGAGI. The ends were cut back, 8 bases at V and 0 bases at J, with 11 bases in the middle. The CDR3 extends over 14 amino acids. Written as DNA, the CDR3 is TGTGCCAGCGGCAAGGCCCCCTCTGGAAACACCATATATTTT. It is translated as CASGKAPSGNTIYF.

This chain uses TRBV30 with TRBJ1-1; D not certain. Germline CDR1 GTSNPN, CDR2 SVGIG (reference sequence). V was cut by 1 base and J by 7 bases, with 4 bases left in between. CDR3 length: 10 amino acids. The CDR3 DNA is TGTGCCTGGAGTGCGGGTGAAGCTTTCTTT. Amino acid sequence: CAWSAGEAFF.

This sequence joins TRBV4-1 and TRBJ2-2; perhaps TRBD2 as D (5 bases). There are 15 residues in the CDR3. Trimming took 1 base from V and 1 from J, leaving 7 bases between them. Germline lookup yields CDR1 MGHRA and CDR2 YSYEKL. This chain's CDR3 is CASSQVSGNTGELFF. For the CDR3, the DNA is TGCGCCAGCAGCCAAGTGAGCGGGAACACCGGGGAGCTGTTTTTT.